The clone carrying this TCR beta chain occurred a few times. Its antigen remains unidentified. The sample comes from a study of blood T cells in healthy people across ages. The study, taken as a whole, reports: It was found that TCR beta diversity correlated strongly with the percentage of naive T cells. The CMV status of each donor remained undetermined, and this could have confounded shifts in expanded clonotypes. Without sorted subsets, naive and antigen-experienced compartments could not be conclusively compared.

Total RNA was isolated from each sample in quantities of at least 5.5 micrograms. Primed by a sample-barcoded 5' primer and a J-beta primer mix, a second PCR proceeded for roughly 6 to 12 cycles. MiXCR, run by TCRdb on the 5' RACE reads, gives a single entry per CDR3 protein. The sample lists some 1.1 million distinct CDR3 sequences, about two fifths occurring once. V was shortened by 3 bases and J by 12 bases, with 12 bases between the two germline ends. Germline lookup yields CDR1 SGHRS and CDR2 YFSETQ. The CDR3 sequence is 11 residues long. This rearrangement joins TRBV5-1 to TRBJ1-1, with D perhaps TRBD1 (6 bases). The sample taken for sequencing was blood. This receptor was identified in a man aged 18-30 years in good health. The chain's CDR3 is CASSSGTRTFF. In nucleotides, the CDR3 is TGCGCCAGCAGCTCCGGGACAAGGACTTTCTTT.